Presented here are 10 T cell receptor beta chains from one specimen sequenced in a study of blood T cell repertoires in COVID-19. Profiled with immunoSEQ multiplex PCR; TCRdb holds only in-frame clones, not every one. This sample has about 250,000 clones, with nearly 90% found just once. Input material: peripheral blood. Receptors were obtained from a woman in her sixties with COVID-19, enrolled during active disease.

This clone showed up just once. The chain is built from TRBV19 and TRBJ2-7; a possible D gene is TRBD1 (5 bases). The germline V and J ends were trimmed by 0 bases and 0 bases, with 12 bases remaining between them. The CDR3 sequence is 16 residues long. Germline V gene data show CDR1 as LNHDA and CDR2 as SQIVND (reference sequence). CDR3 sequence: CASSIDLDQGSYEQYF. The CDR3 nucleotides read TGTGCCAGTAGTATAGATCTTGACCAGGGCTCCTACGAGCAGTACTTC.

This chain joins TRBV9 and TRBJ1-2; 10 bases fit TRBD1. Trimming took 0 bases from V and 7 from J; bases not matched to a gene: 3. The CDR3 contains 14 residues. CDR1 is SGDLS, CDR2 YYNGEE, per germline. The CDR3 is CASSVGQGAFGYTF. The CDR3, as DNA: TGTGCCAGCAGCGTAGGACAGGGGGCGTTTGGCTACACCTTC.

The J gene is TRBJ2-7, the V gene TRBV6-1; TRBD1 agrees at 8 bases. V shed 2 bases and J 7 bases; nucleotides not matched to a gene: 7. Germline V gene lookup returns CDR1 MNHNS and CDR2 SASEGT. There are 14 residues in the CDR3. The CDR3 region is CASSERGDRMEQYF. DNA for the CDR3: TGTGCCAGCAGTGAACGTGGGGACAGGATGGAGCAGTACTTC.

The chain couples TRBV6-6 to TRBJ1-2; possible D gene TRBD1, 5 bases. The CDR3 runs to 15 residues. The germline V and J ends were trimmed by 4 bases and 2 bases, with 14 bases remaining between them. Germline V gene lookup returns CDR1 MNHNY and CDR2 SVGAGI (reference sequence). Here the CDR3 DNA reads TGTGCCAGCAGTTCGTCGGGCAGGGCGAACTATGGCTACACCTTC. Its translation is CASSSSGRANYGYTF.

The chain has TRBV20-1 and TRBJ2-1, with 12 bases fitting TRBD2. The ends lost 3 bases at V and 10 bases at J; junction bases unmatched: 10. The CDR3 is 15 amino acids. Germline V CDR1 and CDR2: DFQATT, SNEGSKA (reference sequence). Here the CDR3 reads CSASGASGGAREQFF. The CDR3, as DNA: TGCAGTGCTAGTGGGGCTAGCGGGGGGGCCAGGGAGCAGTTCTTC.

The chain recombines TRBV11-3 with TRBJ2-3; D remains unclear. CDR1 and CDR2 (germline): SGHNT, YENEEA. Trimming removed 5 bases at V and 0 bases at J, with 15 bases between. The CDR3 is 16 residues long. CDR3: CASSRGASYSTDTQYF. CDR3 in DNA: TGTGCCAGCAGCCGAGGCGCGTCGTATAGCACAGATACGCAGTATTTT.

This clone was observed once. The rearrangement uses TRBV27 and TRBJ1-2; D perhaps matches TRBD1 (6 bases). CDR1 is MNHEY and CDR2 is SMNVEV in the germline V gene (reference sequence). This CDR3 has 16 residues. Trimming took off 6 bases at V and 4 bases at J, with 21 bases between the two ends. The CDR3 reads CASSPEPQGYAYGYTF. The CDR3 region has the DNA TGTGCCAGCAGCCCGGAGCCCCAGGGGTATGCCTATGGCTACACCTTC.

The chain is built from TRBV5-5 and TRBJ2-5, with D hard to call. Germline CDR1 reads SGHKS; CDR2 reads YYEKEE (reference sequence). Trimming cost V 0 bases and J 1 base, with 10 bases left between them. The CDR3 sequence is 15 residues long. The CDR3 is CASSLAPQAQETQYF. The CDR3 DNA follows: TGTGCCAGCAGCTTGGCCCCCCAGGCCCAAGAGACCCAGTACTTC.

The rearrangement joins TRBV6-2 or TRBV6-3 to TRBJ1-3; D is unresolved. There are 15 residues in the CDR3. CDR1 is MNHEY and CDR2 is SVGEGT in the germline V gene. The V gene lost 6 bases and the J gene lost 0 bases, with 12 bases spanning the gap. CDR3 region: CASSSQRVSGNTIYF. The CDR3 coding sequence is TGTGCCAGCAGCTCTCAGCGCGTCTCTGGAAACACCATATATTTT.

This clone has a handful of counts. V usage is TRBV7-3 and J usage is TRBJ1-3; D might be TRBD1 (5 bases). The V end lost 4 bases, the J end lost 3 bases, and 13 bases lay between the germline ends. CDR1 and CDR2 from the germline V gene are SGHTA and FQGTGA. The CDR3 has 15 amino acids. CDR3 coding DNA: TGTGCCAGCAGCTCCATGTCGGGGGTTGGAAACACCATATATTTT. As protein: CASSSMSGVGNTIYF. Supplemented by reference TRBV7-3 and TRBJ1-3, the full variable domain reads GAGVSQTPSNKVTEKGKYVELRCDPISGHTALYWYRQSLGQGPEFLIYFQGTGAADDSGLPNDRFFAVRPEGSVSTLKIQRTERGDSAVYLCASSSMSGVGNTIYFGEGSWLTVV.